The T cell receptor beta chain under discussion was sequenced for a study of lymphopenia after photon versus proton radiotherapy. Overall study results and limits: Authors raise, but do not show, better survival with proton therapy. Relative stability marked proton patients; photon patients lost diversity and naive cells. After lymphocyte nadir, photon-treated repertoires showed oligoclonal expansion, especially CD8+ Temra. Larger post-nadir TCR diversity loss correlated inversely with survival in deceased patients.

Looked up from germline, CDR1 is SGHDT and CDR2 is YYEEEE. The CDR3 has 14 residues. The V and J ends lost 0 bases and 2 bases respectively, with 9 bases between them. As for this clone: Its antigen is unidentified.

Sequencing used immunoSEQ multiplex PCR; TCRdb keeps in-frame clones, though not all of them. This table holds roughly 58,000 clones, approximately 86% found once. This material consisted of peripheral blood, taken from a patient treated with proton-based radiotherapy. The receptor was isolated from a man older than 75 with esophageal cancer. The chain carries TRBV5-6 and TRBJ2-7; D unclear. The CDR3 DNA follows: TGTGCCAGCAGCTTGGGTGAAGACCCCTACGAGCAGTACTTC. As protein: CASSLGEDPYEQYF.